Below are 29 T cell receptor beta chains sequenced from a single sample in a study of blood T cell repertoires in COVID-19. This table comes from immunoSEQ multiplex PCR, and its TCRdb copy is limited to in-frame clones, with some not included. The table shows about 68,000 clones, with roughly 90% occurring only once. Sequenced: peripheral blood. The receptors derive from a man aged 40-55 years with COVID-19, enrolled during active disease.

The genes are TRBV6-5 and TRBJ2-7; no definite D call. The CDR3 runs 13 residues. V lost 8 bases, J lost 3 bases, and 14 bases lay in between. From germline, CDR1 is MNHEY and CDR2 SVGAGI. Here the CDR3 DNA reads TGTGCCAGCCACTCGAACGCTAACTACGAGCAGTACTTC. Its protein product is CASHSNANYEQYF.

In this sample, this clone turned up a few times. The V call is TRBV2, the J call TRBJ2-7; 7 bases align to TRBD1. With 8 bases clipped from V and 3 bases from J, the junction kept 7 bases outside the gene matches. Germline loops: CDR1 SNHLY, CDR2 FYNNEI. This CDR3 comprises 13 residues. CDR3 DNA: TGTGCCAGCGACCGGGACAGAGACTACGAGCAGTACTTC. It specifies CASDRDRDYEQYF.

The chain carries TRBV9 and TRBJ2-3, with D perhaps TRBD2 (7 bases). V was pared by 4 bases and J by 9 bases, with 21 bases between. Germline values: CDR1 SGDLS, CDR2 YYNGEE. The CDR3 has 15 amino acids. The CDR3, as DNA: TGTGCCAGCAGCCCCCCGGGGGGCCTCGCGGGGACGCAGTATTTT. The encoded protein is CASSPPGGLAGTQYF.

This chain's CDR3 is CASSQDAGTPQHF. In DNA, the CDR3 is TGCGCCAGCAGCCAAGATGCGGGAACCCCCCAGCATTTT. This chain links TRBV4-1 with TRBJ1-5, with D uncertain. Per the germline V gene, CDR1 is MGHRA and CDR2 is YSYEKL. V lost 0 bases, J lost 10 bases, and 10 bases lay in between. This CDR3 spans 13 amino acids.

This chain connects TRBV2 to TRBJ2-7, with a tentative D call TRBD2 (5 bases). The CDR3 is 11 amino acids. CDR1 is SNHLY, CDR2 FYNNEI, per germline. V lost 2 bases to trimming and J lost 9 bases, with 8 bases between them. CDR3 sequence: CASSELATQYF. As DNA, the CDR3 is TGTGCCAGCAGTGAACTAGCAACGCAGTACTTC.

This clone was counted between two and nine times. The V call is TRBV28, the J call TRBJ2-7, with 10 positions matching TRBD1. The junction had 7 bases not matched to a gene; V was cut back by 2 bases and J by 3 bases. This CDR3 is built from 16 residues. The V gene's germline CDR1 is MDHEN and CDR2 SYDVKM. Written as DNA, the CDR3 is TGTGCCAGCAGTTTAGTGACAGGGGGCGTTGGCTACGAGCAGTACTTC. It specifies CASSLVTGGVGYEQYF.

The gene calls are TRBV30 and TRBJ2-7, with 9 bases identical to TRBD1. Germline CDR1 is GTSNPN and CDR2 is SVGIG (reference sequence). The length of the CDR3 is 16 residues. V gave up 3 bases and J gave up 1 base; unmatched junction bases: 10. The CDR3 loop reads CAWRMGQGRGSYEQYF. DNA of the CDR3: TGTGCCTGGAGAATGGGACAGGGAAGGGGTTCCTACGAGCAGTACTTC. The variable domain in full, completed from reference TRBV30 and TRBJ2-7, reads SQTIHQWPATLVQPVGSPLSLECTVEGTSNPNLYWYRQAAGRGLQLLFYSVGIGQISSEVPQNLSASRPQDRQFILSSKKLLLSDSGFYLCAWRMGQGRGSYEQYFGPGTRLTVT.

This chain joins TRBV5-1 and TRBJ2-7, with D possibly matching TRBD1 (5 bases). CDR1 is SGHRS and CDR2 is YFSETQ in the germline V gene. With 2 bases removed from V and 2 bases from J, the gap between germline ends came to 8 bases. The CDR3 has 13 amino acids. CDR3 DNA: TGCGCCAGCAGCTTATTACAGGCCTACGAGCAGTACTTC. Translation: CASSLLQAYEQYF.

The count of this clone is one. The V and J genes are TRBV2 and TRBJ2-2; no firm D call. Germline V lookup: CDR1 SNHLY, CDR2 FYNNEI. The V end lost 4 bases, the J end lost 1 base, and 4 bases lay between the germline ends. CDR3 length: 13 amino acids. CDR3 sequence reads: CASSGQNTGELFF. The CDR3 nucleotides read TGTGCCAGCAGTGGACAGAACACCGGGGAGCTGTTTTTT.

This chain uses TRBV7-9 with TRBJ2-1; D may be TRBD1 (5 bases). The CDR3 totals 13 residues. The germline V and J ends were trimmed by 8 bases and 6 bases, with 14 bases remaining between them. Germline lookup yields CDR1 SEHNR and CDR2 FQNEAQ (reference sequence). The CDR3 nucleotides are TGTGCCAGCCTTGAAACAGGTCCCAATGAGCAGTTCTTC. Protein product: CASLETGPNEQFF.

This chain connects TRBV7-7 to TRBJ1-2; a possible D gene is TRBD1 (5 bases). The CDR3 has 15 residues. Trimming took 2 bases from V and 3 from J, leaving 13 bases between them. The germline gives CDR1 SSHAT, CDR2 FNYEAQ (reference sequence). The CDR3 DNA reads TGTGCCAGCAGCTTATTATTAAGGGGCGACTATGGCTACACCTTC. This gives the protein CASSLLLRGDYGYTF.

The rearrangement joins TRBV12-3 or TRBV12-4 to TRBJ1-6, with unresolved D. There are 13 residues in the CDR3. V lost 5 bases, J lost 10 bases, and 12 bases lay in between. The CDR3 bases are TGTGCCAGCAGTAATAGGGCGGGATCACCCCTCCACTTT. This encodes CASSNRAGSPLHF.

The chain joins TRBV27 to TRBJ2-7; D is undetermined. CDR1 is MNHEY and CDR2 is SMNVEV in the germline V gene (reference sequence). This CDR3 region has 13 residues. V was trimmed by 8 bases and J by 5 bases, leaving 16 bases between them. The chain's CDR3 is CASGRSGSDEQYF. The CDR3 region has the DNA TGTGCCAGCGGTAGATCAGGATCGGACGAGCAGTACTTC.

CDR3 nucleotide sequence: TGTGCCAGCAGCAGATCCGGGACAACCTACGAGCAGTACTTC. As protein: CASSRSGTTYEQYF. This chain connects TRBV11-1 to TRBJ2-7; TRBD1 might be the D (6 bases). CDR3 length: 14 residues. Per the germline V gene, CDR1 is SGHAT and CDR2 is FQDESV (reference sequence). Trimming pared 5 bases from V and 2 bases from J, leaving 13 bases between.

The rearrangement uses TRBV2 and TRBJ1-2; TRBD1 might be the D (5 bases). Trimming cost V 7 bases and J 8 bases, with 23 bases left between them. Germline-derived CDR1 and CDR2 are SNHLY and FYNNEI. The CDR3 is 15 residues long. Written as DNA, the CDR3 is TGTGCCAGCATCCCCCCCGACAGTCTGAGTCGGGGCTACACCTTC. Translated: CASIPPDSLSRGYTF. Full variable domain (missing parts from reference TRBV2 and TRBJ1-2): EPEVTQTPSHQVTQMGQEVILRCVPISNHLYFYWYRQILGQKVEFLVSFYNNEISEKSEIFDDQFSVERPDGSNFTLKIRSTKLEDSAMYFCASIPPDSLSRGYTFGSGTRLTVV.

The chain couples TRBV28 to TRBJ2-5, with D maybe TRBD1 (6 bases). The germline V gene has CDR1 MDHEN and CDR2 SYDVKM. Trimming cost V 6 bases and J 0 bases, with 14 bases left between them. The CDR3 totals 15 residues. DNA of the CDR3: TGTGCCAGCAGAACTCCGGGACAAAACCAAGAGACCCAGTACTTC. Translating gives CASRTPGQNQETQYF.

The rearrangement uses TRBV6-5 and TRBJ1-2; TRBD1 matches at 7 bases. After removal of 5 bases from V and 8 bases from J, the junction contained 14 bases not matched to a gene. Germline CDR1 MNHEY, CDR2 SVGAGI. The CDR3 is made up of 15 amino acids. The CDR3 DNA reads TGTGCCAGCAGTCAACACCCAGACAGGGTGGAGGGCTACACCTTC. This encodes CASSQHPDRVEGYTF.

Of note for this clone: Other DNA sequences in the sample encode the same CDR3. The J gene is TRBJ2-5, the V gene TRBV5-1; 13 positions match TRBD2. CDR1 is SGHRS, CDR2 YFSETQ, per germline. With V trimmed by 0 bases and J by 2 bases, 1 base remained unmatched. The CDR3 runs 16 residues. This CDR3 reads CASSLVLAGGQETQYF. Here the CDR3 DNA reads TGCGCCAGCAGCTTGGTACTAGCGGGGGGGCAAGAGACCCAGTACTTC.

The V gene is TRBV9, the J gene TRBJ2-2; 7 nucleotides agree with TRBD2. Germline-derived CDR1 and CDR2 are SGDLS and YYNGEE. This CDR3 region has 15 residues. The J segment lost 4 bases and the V segment lost 0 bases, leaving 3 bases of the junction unmatched. Here the CDR3 reads CASSVGGGPTGELFF. CDR3 nucleotides: TGTGCCAGCAGCGTAGGGGGGGGACCCACCGGGGAGCTGTTTTTT.

The rearrangement joins TRBV6-5 to TRBJ2-1; 10 bases fit TRBD2. Germline-derived CDR1 and CDR2 are MNHEY and SVGAGI. The CDR3 runs to 15 residues. With 2 bases clipped from V and 2 bases from J, the junction kept 0 bases outside the gene matches. The CDR3 region is CASSYSGGAYNEQFF. In nucleotides, the CDR3 is TGTGCCAGCAGTTACAGCGGGGGGGCCTACAATGAGCAGTTCTTC.

Written as DNA, the CDR3 is TGTGCCAGCAGTTTACAGGGGGTAGGGTTGTCCGAAAAACTGTTTTTT. It yields the protein CASSLQGVGLSEKLFF. The rearrangement uses TRBV7-6 and TRBJ1-4; 8 nucleotides agree with TRBD1. V shed 6 bases and J 8 bases; nucleotides not matched to a gene: 14. Germline CDR1 reads SGHVS; CDR2 reads FNYEAQ. This CDR3 has 16 amino acids.

The chain has TRBV27 and TRBJ2-3; 9 bases fit TRBD1. CDR1 is MNHEY, CDR2 SMNVEV, per germline (reference sequence). The V gene end was trimmed by 6 bases and the J gene end by 1 base; junction bases not matched to a gene: 11. CDR3 length: 17 amino acids. As DNA, the CDR3 is TGTGCCAGCAGCTTCCCTCCAAACAGGGGGCGCACAGATACGCAGTATTTT. This translates into CASSFPPNRGRTDTQYF.

This clone appeared a single time. The chain recombines TRBV5-8 with TRBJ1-5; 7 bases fit TRBD1. CDR1 and CDR2 from the germline V gene are SGHTS and YDEGEE. The V and J ends lost 4 bases and 9 bases, in that order; junction bases with no gene match: 7. The CDR3 is made up of 13 amino acids. For the CDR3, the DNA is TGTGCCAGCAGCCTCGGACAGGAGAGGCCCCAGCATTTT. It translates to CASSLGQERPQHF.

This chain uses TRBV5-1 with TRBJ2-1; D might be TRBD2 (7 bases). This CDR3 is built from 13 residues. Trimming took off 2 bases at V and 8 bases at J, with 11 bases between the two ends. Germline CDR1 and CDR2: SGHRS and YFSETQ. The chain's CDR3 is CASSLRGGHEQFF. DNA of the CDR3: TGCGCCAGCAGCTTAAGGGGGGGCCATGAGCAGTTCTTC.

V usage is TRBV3-1 (or the pseudogene TRBV3-2) and J usage is TRBJ1-5, with a tentative D call TRBD1 (5 bases). V lost 0 bases, J lost 3 bases, and 12 bases lay in between. CDR3 length: 16 residues. Germline V gene lookup returns CDR1 LGHDT and CDR2 YNNKEL (reference sequence). CDR3 coding DNA: TGTGCCAGCAGCCAAGAGGGAGGAGGGACCAATCAGCCCCAGCATTTT. This encodes CASSQEGGGTNQPQHF.

The chain uses TRBV5-5 and TRBJ1-4; a possible D gene is TRBD1 (6 bases). Germline loops: CDR1 SGHKS, CDR2 YYEKEE (reference sequence). Deletions cut 1 base from V and 5 bases from J, with 18 bases between. There are 17 residues in the CDR3. As DNA, the CDR3 is TGTGCCAGCAGCTTGAGGGCCCAGTACGGGACAAATGAAAAACTGTTTTTT. It encodes CASSLRAQYGTNEKLFF.

V and J are TRBV6-5 and TRBJ1-6; no clear D. Trimming left V 0 bases short and J 14 bases short, with 14 bases between. Germline V gene sequence: CDR1 MNHEY, CDR2 SVGAGI. CDR3 length equals 14 residues. The CDR3 DNA reads TGTGCCAGCAGTTACTCAGCGCTTGGAGGGACCCTCCACTTT. Residues: CASSYSALGGTLHF.

This clone showed up just a few times. The V call is TRBV3-1 (or the pseudogene TRBV3-2), the J call TRBJ1-1; 11 nucleotides match TRBD1. CDR3 length equals 12 residues. Unmatched junction bases numbered 3, after V lost 5 bases and J lost 10 bases. Per the germline V gene, CDR1 is LGHDT and CDR2 is YNNKEL (reference sequence). CDR3 amino acids: CASSWTGGLAFF. For the CDR3, the DNA is TGTGCCAGCAGCTGGACAGGGGGCTTAGCTTTCTTT.

The V and J genes are TRBV19 and TRBJ2-5; tentative D call: TRBD1 (5 bases). The V gene's germline CDR1 is LNHDA and CDR2 SQIVND (reference sequence). V was trimmed by 6 bases and J by 7 bases, leaving 21 bases between them. This CDR3 is built from 15 residues. The CDR3 DNA is TGTGCCAGTAGGGCTTCAAGGGGCGAGTATAGGACCCAGTACTTC. Amino acids: CASRASRGEYRTQYF.